This entry concerns a single T cell receptor beta chain. These data come from a study of long-term antiretroviral therapy in people with HIV. This CDR3 has 15 amino acids. CDR1 and CDR2 (germline): MNHNY, SVGAGI (reference sequence). J was trimmed by 2 bases and V by 5 bases; bases with no gene match: 7. None of the participants with HIV were treated outside the United States. Run at survey level, the immunoSEQ assay was version v3.0. Sequenced by immunoSEQ multiplex PCR; TCRdb stores in-frame clones only, minus some. The sample includes about 21,000 clones, about 88% of them seen just once. The rearrangement uses TRBV6-6 and TRBJ2-7, with 9 bases that match TRBD2. The sequence was collected from a man aged 60 to 69 with HIV. The sequencing used unsorted PBMCs, collected 2.3 years after starting antiretroviral therapy. The CDR3 loop reads CASSDPSGGTYEQYF. The DNA for the CDR3 is TGTGCCAGCAGTGACCCAAGCGGGGGGACCTACGAGCAGTACTTC.